This entry lists 16 T cell receptor beta chains sequenced from one sample in a study of T cell responses to AZD1222 COVID-19 vaccine. Clones were read by immunoSEQ multiplex PCR, and TCRdb kept only the in-frame ones, dropping some. The repertoire holds 69,000 or so clones, with more than 70% as singletons. Material: peripheral blood, obtained 28 days after the second dose of the MenACWY control vaccine. The receptor source for this set is an adult who received the MenACWY meningococcal vaccine as a control.

V and J are TRBV9 and TRBJ1-3; maybe TRBD1 (6 bases). The germline CDR1 and CDR2 sequences are SGDLS and YYNGEE. The CDR3 runs 15 residues. Trimming removed 4 bases from V and 2 bases from J, with 13 bases in between. The DNA of the CDR3 is TGTGCCAGCAGCTCAGGGACAAGCCCTGGAAACACCATATATTTT. Amino acids: CASSSGTSPGNTIYF.

The chain joins TRBV27 to TRBJ1-5; D uncertain. Per germline, CDR1 MNHEY and CDR2 SMNVEV (reference sequence). V gave up 6 bases and J gave up 3 bases, with 18 bases separating them. The CDR3 is 16 amino acids. The CDR3 here is CASSPFIQSINQPQHF. The CDR3 DNA sequence: TGTGCCAGCAGCCCATTTATACAGTCTATCAATCAGCCCCAGCATTTT.

This clone occurred once. This chain links TRBV5-8 with TRBJ2-7, with D tentatively TRBD1 or TRBD2 (5 bases each). The germline CDR1 and CDR2 sequences are SGHTS and YDEGEE. This CDR3 is built from 12 residues. The V gene lost 7 bases and the J gene lost 7 bases, with 15 bases spanning the gap. CDR3 protein: CASRNEGWEQYF. The CDR3 DNA reads as TGTGCCAGCCGCAATGAGGGGTGGGAGCAGTACTTC.

V gene TRBV3-1 (or the pseudogene TRBV3-2) combines with J gene TRBJ2-6; TRBD1 agrees at 7 bases. The CDR3 contains 22 residues. CDR1 and CDR2 (germline): LGHDT, YNNKEL (reference sequence). The V gene end was trimmed by 0 bases and the J gene end by 0 bases; junction bases not matched to a gene: 17. The CDR3 sequence is CASSQDRSIWGQRYSGANVLTF. The CDR3 bases are TGTGCCAGCAGCCAAGATCGATCGATTTGGGGACAGAGATACTCTGGGGCCAACGTCCTGACTTTC.

The genes are TRBV7-2 and TRBJ2-3, with a tentative D call TRBD2 (5 bases). The germline gives CDR1 SGHTA, CDR2 FQGNSA. The germline V and J ends were trimmed by 3 bases and 4 bases, with 11 bases remaining between them. CDR3 size: 14 residues. DNA for the CDR3: TGTGCCAGCAGCTTTTCTGGGAGCCCAGATACGCAGTATTTT. This sequence encodes CASSFSGSPDTQYF.

This chain connects TRBV30 to TRBJ2-2, with 8 nucleotides matching TRBD1. J gave up 1 base and V 5 bases, and 0 bases lay outside the gene matches. Germline CDR1 is GTSNPN and CDR2 is SVGIG (reference sequence). The CDR3 runs 13 residues. The CDR3 bases are TGTGCCTGGGGACAGGGGAACACCGGGGAGCTGTTTTTT. This sequence encodes CAWGQGNTGELFF.

This clone was seen a single time. The rearrangement uses TRBV7-3 and TRBJ2-1; the D gene is possibly TRBD1 (5 bases). The germline V gene encodes CDR1 SGHTA and CDR2 FQGTGA. The V end lost 0 bases, the J end lost 0 bases, and 12 bases lay between the germline ends. This CDR3 comprises 17 residues. As DNA, the CDR3 is TGTGCCAGCAGCTTAACGGGGCCATTGAGCTCCTACAATGAGCAGTTCTTC. Its translation: CASSLTGPLSSYNEQFF.

This chain uses TRBV11-3 with TRBJ2-2; 8 bases agree with TRBD2. The CDR3 consists of 12 residues. Germline V CDR1 and CDR2: SGHNT, YENEEA. The junction had 4 bases not matched to a gene; V was cut back by 5 bases and J by 11 bases. Here the CDR3 reads CASSPTSGELFF. CDR3 bases: TGTGCCAGCAGCCCCACTAGCGGCGAGCTGTTTTTT.

This chain connects TRBV6-2 or TRBV6-3 to TRBJ2-2; D may be TRBD2 (5 bases). The CDR3 is 15 amino acids. Trimming left V 5 bases short and J 6 bases short, with 16 bases between. Germline V gene data show CDR1 as MNHEY and CDR2 as SVGEGT. CDR3: CASSPLEGVPGELFF. CDR3 DNA sequence: TGTGCCAGCAGTCCCCTCGAGGGAGTTCCCGGGGAGCTGTTTTTT.

The chain is built from TRBV5-4 and TRBJ1-2; TRBD1 might be the D (5 bases). CDR1 and CDR2 (germline): SGHNT, YYREEE (reference sequence). The CDR3 has 14 amino acids. V shed 2 bases and J shed 2 bases, with 10 bases lying between them. This chain's CDR3 is CASSFGTGNYGYTF. The DNA for the CDR3 is TGTGCCAGCAGCTTTGGTACAGGCAACTATGGCTACACCTTC.

Only one count was recorded for this clone. The chain combines TRBV19 with TRBJ2-5, with D possibly called TRBD1 or TRBD2 (6 bases each). Germline V gene sequence: CDR1 LNHDA, CDR2 SQIVND (reference sequence). V was clipped by 7 bases and J by 2 bases, with 14 bases between them. There are 14 residues in the CDR3. In nucleotides, the CDR3 is TGTGCCAGTACCAAGACGGGGGCACAAGAGACCCAGTACTTC. Amino acids: CASTKTGAQETQYF.

The chain is built from TRBV7-6 and TRBJ1-3; D is perhaps TRBD1 (5 bases). V was cut by 5 bases and J by 2 bases, with 13 bases left in between. Germline loops: CDR1 SGHVS, CDR2 FNYEAQ. The CDR3 totals 15 residues. CDR3 nucleotide sequence: TGTGCCAGCAGCGCGTCGACGGGGCCTGGAAACACCATATATTTT. This codes for CASSASTGPGNTIYF.

V gene TRBV29-1 combines with J gene TRBJ1-3, with 10 bases matching TRBD1. The CDR3 length is 15 residues. CDR1 is SQVTM and CDR2 is ANQGSEA in the germline V gene. J was trimmed by 4 bases and V by 7 bases; bases with no gene match: 10. This CDR3 reads CSGTIPDRGGNTIYF. In DNA, the CDR3 is TGCAGCGGCACAATTCCGGACAGGGGGGGAAACACCATATATTTT.

The rearrangement links TRBV30 to TRBJ1-6, with D perhaps matching TRBD1 (5 bases). CDR3 size: 17 residues. Trimming pared 0 bases from V and 6 bases from J, leaving 18 bases between. From germline, CDR1 is GTSNPN and CDR2 SVGIG (reference sequence). This CDR3 is CAWSVLGGGAGNSPLHF. The CDR3 DNA reads TGTGCCTGGAGTGTACTTGGCGGGGGAGCTGGTAATTCACCCCTCCACTTT.

Notes on this clone: An end of the junction differs from the germline gene, which may be a read error. DNA of the CDR3: TGTGCCCGCAGGGCAGGCCGCAATCAGCCCCAGCATTTT. This encodes CARRAGRNQPQHF. The chain combines TRBV12-3 or TRBV12-4 with TRBJ1-5; D might be TRBD1 (5 bases). CDR3 length: 13 residues.

This clone was found once. The CDR3 reads CASSTGQETQYF. The CDR3 DNA is TGTGCCAGTAGTACCGGCCAAGAGACCCAGTACTTC. V is TRBV19 and J is TRBJ2-5, with D unclear. The V end was cut by 4 bases, the J end by 1 base, with 4 bases between. The CDR3 sequence is 12 residues long. CDR1 is LNHDA, CDR2 SQIVND, per germline (reference sequence).